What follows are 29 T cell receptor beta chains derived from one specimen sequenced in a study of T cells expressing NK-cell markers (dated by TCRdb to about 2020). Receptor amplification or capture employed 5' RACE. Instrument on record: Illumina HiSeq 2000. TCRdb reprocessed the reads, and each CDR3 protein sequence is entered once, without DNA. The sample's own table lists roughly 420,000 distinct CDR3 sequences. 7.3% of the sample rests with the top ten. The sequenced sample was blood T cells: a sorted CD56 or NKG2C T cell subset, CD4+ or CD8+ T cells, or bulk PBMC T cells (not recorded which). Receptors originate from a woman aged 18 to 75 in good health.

The CDR3 here is CATGKGQGTDTQYF. The chain employs TRBV10-3 and TRBJ2-3; TCRdb proposes TRBD2, but this gene call is untestable without DNA. The CDR3 covers 14 residues. Germline CDR1 and CDR2: ENHRY and SYGVKD.

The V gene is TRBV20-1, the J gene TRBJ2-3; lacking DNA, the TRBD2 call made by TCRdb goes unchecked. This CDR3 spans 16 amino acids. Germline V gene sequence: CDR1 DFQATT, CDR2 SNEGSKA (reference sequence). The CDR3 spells CSAQIILAGTTDTQYF.

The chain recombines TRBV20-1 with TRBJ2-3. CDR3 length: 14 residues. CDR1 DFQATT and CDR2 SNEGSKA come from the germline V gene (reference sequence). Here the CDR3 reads CSAERGSSTDTQYF.

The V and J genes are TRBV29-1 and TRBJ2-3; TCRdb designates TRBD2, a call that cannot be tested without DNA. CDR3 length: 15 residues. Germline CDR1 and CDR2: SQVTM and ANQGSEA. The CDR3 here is CSARPSGSESDTQYF.

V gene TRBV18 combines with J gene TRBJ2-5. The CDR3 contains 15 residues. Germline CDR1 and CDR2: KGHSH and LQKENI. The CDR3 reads CASSPPWSSRETQYF.

This CDR3 is CASRSTSTDTQYF. The rearrangement uses TRBV7-3 and TRBJ2-3. This CDR3 contains 13 residues. The germline V gene has CDR1 SGHTA and CDR2 FQGTGA.

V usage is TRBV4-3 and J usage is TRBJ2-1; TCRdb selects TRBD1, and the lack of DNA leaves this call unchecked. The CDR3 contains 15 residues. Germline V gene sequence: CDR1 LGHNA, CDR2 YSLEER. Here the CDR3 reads CASSQDRGGYNEQFF.

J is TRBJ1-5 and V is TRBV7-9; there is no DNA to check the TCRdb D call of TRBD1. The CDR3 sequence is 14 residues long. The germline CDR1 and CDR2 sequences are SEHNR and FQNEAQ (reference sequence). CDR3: CASSFPGMNQPQHF.

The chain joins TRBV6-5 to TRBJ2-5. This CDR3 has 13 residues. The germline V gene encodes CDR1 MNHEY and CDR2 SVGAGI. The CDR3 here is CASSYPPDETQYF.

The CDR3 protein is CASSSTITGKQFF. V gene TRBV13 combines with J gene TRBJ2-1. The CDR3 is 13 residues long. Germline V CDR1 and CDR2: PRHDT, FYEKMQ (reference sequence).

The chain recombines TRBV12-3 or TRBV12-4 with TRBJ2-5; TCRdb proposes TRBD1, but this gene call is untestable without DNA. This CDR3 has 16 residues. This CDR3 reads CASSSTLGGGTETQYF.

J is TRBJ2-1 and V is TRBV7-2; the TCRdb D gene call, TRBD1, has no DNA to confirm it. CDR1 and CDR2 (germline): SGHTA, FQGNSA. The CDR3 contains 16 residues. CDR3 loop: CASSLEGQGRGNEQFF.

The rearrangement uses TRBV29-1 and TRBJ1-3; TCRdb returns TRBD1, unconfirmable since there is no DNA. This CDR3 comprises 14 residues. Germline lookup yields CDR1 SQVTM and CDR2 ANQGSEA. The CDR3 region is CSVDPGNSGNTIYF. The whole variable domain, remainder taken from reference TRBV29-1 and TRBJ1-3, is SAVISQKPSRDICQRGTSLTIQCQVDSQVTMMFWYRQQPGQSLTLIATANQGSEATYESGFVIDKFPISRPNLTFSTLTVSNMSPEDSSIYLCSVDPGNSGNTIYFGEGSWLTVV.

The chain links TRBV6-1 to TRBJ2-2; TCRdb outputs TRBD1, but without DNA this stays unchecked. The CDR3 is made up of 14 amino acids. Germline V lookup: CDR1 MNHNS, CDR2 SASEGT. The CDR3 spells CASSDRGATGELFF.

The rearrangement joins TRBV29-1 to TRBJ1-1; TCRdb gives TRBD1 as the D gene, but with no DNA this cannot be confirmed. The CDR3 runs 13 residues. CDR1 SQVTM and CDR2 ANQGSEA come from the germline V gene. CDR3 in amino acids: CSVKGGAGTEAFF.

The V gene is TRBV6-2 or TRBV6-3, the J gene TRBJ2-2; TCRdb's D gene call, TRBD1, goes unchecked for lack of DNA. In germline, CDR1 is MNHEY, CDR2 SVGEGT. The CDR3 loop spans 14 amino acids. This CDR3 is CASARQAGTGELFF.

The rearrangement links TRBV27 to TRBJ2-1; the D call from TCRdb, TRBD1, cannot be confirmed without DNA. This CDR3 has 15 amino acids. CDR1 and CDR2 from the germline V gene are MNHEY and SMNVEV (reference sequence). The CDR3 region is CASSDRGLPFGEQFF.

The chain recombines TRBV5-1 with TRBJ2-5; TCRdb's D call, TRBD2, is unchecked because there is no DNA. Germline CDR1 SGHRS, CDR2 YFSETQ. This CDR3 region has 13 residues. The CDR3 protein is CASSLGELGTQYF. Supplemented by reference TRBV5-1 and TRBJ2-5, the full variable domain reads KAGVTQTPRYLIKTRGQQVTLSCSPISGHRSVSWYQQTPGQGLQFLFEYFSETQRNKGNFPGRFSGRQFSNSRSEMNVSTLELGDSALYLCASSLGELGTQYFGPGTRLLVL.

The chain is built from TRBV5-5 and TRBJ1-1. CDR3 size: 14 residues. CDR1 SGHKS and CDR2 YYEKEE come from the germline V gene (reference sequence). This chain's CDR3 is CASSYGVINTEAFF.

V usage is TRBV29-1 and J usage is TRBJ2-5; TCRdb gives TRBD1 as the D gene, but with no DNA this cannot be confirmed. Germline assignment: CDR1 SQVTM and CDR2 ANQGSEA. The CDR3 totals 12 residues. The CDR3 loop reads CSVSRAQETQYF.

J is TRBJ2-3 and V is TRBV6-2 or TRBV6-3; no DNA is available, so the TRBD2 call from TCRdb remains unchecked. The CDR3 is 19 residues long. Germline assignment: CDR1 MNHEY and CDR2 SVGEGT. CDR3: CASSYPPLSGTHGADTQYF.

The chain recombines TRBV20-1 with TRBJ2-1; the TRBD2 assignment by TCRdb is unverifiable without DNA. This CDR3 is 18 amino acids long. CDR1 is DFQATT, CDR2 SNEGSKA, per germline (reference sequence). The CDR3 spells CSANSGRAFKSSYNEQFF.

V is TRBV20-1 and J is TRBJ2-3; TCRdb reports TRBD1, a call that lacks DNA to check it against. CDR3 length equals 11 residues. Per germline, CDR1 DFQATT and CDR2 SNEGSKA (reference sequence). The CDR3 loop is CSATGIDTQYF.

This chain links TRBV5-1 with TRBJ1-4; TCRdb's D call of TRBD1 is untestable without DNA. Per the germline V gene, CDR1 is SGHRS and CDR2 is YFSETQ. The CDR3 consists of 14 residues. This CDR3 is CASSLEGGNEKLFF.

Here the CDR3 reads CASSLGDRGNTIYF. The genes are TRBV7-8 and TRBJ1-3; TCRdb outputs TRBD1, but without DNA this stays unchecked. Germline CDR1 SGHVS, CDR2 FQNEAQ. CDR3 length equals 14 residues.

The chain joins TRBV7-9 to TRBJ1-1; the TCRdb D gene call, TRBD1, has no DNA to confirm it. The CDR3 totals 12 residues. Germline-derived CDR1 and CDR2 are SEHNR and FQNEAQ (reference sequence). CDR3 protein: CASSLVPQATLF.

The CDR3 sequence is CASSPAGGTSTDTQYF. The chain carries TRBV5-1 and TRBJ2-3; there is no DNA to check the TCRdb D call of TRBD2. There are 16 residues in the CDR3. CDR1 SGHRS and CDR2 YFSETQ come from the germline V gene.

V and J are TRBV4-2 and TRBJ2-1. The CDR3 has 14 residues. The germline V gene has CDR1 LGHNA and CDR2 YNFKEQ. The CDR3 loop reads CASSYSLMMDEQFF.

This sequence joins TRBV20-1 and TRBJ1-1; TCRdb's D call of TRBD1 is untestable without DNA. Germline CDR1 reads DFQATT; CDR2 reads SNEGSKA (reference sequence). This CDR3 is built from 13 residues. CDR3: CSASQGGVPEAFF.